The clone carrying this TCR beta chain came up a few times. This entry is derived from a study of regulatory T cells in long-lasting Graves disease. V was trimmed by 6 bases and J by 4 bases, leaving 10 bases between them. This CDR3 spans 11 amino acids. The germline gives CDR1 SQVTM, CDR2 ANQGSEA. Construction of TCR beta libraries relied on iRepertoire HTBI primers and on Arm-PCR targeting CDR3 regions. TCRdb reanalysed the multiplex PCR reads using MiXCR and keeps one entry per CDR3 protein. The data hold approximately 440,000 distinct CDR3 sequences, with about a quarter observed a single time. Sample time point: persistent/refractory GD, antithyroid drugs over 5 years with positive TRAb. Preparation of the TCR library used RNA extracted from PBMCs.

Sample: peripheral blood mononuclear cells (PBMCs), taken when the disease was refractory, from a patient treated with antithyroid drugs. The V gene is TRBV29-1, the J gene TRBJ2-7; no firm D call. The sequence came from a female donor with Graves disease. CDR3 DNA: TGCAGCGTCCGCGGTGAATACGAGCAGTACTTC. This encodes CSVRGEYEQYF.